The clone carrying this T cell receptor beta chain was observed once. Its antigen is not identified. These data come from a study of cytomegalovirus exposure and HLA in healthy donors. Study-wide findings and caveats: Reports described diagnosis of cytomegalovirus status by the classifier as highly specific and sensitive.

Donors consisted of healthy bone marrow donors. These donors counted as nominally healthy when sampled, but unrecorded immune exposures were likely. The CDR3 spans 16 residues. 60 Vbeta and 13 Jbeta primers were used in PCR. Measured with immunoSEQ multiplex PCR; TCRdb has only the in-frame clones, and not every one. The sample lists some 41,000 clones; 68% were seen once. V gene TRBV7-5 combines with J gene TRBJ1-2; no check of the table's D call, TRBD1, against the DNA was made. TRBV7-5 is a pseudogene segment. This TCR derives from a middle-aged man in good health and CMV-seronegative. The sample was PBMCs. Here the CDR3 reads CVRSPRTATFKGGYTF. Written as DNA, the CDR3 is TGTGTCAGAAGCCCGAGGACAGCCACCTTTAAGGGTGGCTACACCTTC.